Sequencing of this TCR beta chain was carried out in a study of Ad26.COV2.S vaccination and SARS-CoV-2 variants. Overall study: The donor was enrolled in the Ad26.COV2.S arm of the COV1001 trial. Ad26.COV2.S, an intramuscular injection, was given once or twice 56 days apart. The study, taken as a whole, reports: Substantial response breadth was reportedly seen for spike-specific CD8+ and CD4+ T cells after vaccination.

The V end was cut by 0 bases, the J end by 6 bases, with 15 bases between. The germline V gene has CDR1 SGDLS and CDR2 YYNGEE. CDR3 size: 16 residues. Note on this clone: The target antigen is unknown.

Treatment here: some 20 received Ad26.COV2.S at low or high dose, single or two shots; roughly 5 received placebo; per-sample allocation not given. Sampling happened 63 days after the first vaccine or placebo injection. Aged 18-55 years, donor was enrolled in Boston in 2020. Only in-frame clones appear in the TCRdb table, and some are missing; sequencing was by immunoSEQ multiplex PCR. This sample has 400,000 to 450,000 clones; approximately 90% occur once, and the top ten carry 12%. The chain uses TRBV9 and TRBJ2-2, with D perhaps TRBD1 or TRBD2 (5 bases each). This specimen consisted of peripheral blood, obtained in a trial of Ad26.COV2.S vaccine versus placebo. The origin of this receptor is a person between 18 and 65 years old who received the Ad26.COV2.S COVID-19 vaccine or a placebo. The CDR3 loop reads CASSVATTGGAGELFF. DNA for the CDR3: TGTGCCAGCAGCGTAGCTACAACAGGAGGCGCCGGGGAGCTGTTTTTT.